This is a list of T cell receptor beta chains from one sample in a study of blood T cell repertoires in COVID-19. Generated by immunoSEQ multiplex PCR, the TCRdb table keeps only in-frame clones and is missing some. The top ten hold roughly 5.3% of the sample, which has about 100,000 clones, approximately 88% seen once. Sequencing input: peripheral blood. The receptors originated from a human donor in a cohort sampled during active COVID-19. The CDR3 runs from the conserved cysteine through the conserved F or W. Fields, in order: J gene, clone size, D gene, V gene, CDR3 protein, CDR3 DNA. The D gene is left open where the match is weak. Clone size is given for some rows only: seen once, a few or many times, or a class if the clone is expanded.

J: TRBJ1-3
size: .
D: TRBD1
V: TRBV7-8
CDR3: CASRSTGVTTLSFGNTIYF
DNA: TGTGCCAGCAGAAGCACAGGGGTTACGACTCTGAGCTTTGGAAACACCATATATTTT

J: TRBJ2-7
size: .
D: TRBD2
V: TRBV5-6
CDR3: CASGPSGSYEQYF
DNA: TGTGCCAGCGGCCCTAGCGGATCCTACGAGCAGTACTTC

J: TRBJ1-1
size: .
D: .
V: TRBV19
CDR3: CASKIPRRGMNTEAFF
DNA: TGTGCCAGTAAGATCCCACGACGGGGGATGAACACTGAAGCTTTCTTT

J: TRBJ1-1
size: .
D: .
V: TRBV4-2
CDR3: CASSQAAEAFF
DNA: TGTGCCAGCAGCCAAGCGGCTGAAGCTTTCTTT

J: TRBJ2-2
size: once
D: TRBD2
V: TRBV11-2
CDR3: CASSRTLAGGTHTGELFF
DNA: TGTGCCAGCAGCCGAACGCTAGCGGGAGGGACCCACACCGGGGAGCTGTTTTTT

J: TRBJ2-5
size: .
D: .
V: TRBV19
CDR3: CASSIVRGPGGSLETQYF
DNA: TGTGCCAGTAGTATAGTCAGGGGGCCTGGCGGGAGCTTGGAGACCCAGTACTTC

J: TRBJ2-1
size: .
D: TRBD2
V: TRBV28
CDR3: CASSSPGASGTRNEQFF
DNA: TGTGCCAGCAGTTCCCCCGGGGCTAGCGGGACGCGGAATGAGCAGTTCTTC

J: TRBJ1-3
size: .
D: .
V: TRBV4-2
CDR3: CASSQDPGGRAGNTIYF
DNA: TGTGCCAGCAGCCAAGATCCGGGGGGCCGCGCTGGAAACACCATATATTTT

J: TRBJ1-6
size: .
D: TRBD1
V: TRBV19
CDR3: CASSDPRDRDFSPLHF
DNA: TGTGCCAGTAGCGACCCCCGGGACAGGGATTTTTCACCCCTCCACTTT

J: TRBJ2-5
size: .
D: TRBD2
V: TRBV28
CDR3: CASSLFGTSGGAGETQYF
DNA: TGTGCCAGCAGTTTATTCGGGACTAGCGGGGGGGCCGGAGAGACCCAGTACTTC

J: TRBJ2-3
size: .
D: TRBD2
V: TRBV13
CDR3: CASSLQTGTSGSRDTQYF
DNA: TGTGCCAGCAGCTTACAAACCGGGACTAGCGGGAGTAGAGATACGCAGTATTTT

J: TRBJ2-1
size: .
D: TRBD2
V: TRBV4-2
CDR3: CASSQAGWGYSGSSYNEQFF
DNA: TGTGCCAGCAGCCAAGCGGGCTGGGGGTATAGCGGGAGTTCCTACAATGAGCAGTTCTTC

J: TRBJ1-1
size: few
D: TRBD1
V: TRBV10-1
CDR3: CASSDRPGQGEAFF
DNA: TGCGCCAGCAGTGACCGACCGGGACAGGGTGAAGCTTTCTTT

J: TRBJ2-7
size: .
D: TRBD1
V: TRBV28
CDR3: CASSSGTETYEQYF
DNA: TGTGCCAGCAGTTCGGGGACAGAGACCTACGAGCAGTACTTC

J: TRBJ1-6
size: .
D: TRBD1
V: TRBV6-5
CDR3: CASTPGQAYNSPLHF
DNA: TGTGCCAGCACTCCCGGACAGGCATATAATTCACCCCTCCACTTT

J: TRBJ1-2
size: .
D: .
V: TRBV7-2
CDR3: CASSSGGVGYTF
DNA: TGTGCCAGCAGCTCGGGGGGGGTTGGCTACACCTTC

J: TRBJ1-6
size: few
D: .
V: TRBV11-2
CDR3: CASSSGGYNSPLHF
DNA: TGTGCCAGCAGCTCGGGGGGGTATAATTCACCCCTCCACTTT

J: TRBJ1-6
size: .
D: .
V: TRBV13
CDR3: CASSGQGSSSPLHF
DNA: TGTGCCAGCAGCGGACAAGGAAGTAGTTCACCCCTCCACTTT

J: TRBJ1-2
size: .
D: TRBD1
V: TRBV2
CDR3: CASSGTGISAYTF
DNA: TGTGCCAGCAGCGGGACAGGGATTTCTGCCTACACCTTC

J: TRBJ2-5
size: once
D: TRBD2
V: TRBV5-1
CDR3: CASSPGTSGSRGETQYF
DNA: TGCGCCAGCAGCCCCGGGACTAGCGGGAGTCGTGGGGAGACCCAGTACTTC

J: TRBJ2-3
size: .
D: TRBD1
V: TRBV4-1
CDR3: CASSQDWGTGSSTDTQYF
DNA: TGCGCCAGCAGCCAAGATTGGGGGACAGGATCTAGCACAGATACGCAGTATTTT

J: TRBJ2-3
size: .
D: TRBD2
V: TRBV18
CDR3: CASSRTSGTGDTQYF
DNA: TGTGCCAGCTCGCGTACTAGCGGGACTGGAGATACGCAGTATTTT

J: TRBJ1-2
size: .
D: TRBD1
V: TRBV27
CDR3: CASSSPTRTGEGGYTF
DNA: TGTGCCAGCAGTTCCCCCACCCGGACAGGGGAAGGTGGCTACACCTTC

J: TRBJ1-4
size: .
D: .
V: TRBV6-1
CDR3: CASSEALSGGEKLFF
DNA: TGTGCCAGCAGTGAAGCCCTATCGGGGGGTGAAAAACTGTTTTTT

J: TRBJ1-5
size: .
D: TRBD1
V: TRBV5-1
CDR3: CASSLPGQGKDSNQPQHF
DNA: TGCGCCAGCAGCTTACCGGGACAGGGGAAAGATAGCAATCAGCCCCAGCATTTT

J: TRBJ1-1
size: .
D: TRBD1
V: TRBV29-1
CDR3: CSVEGGQGIGAFF
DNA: TGCAGCGTTGAAGGGGGACAGGGTATTGGGGCTTTCTTT

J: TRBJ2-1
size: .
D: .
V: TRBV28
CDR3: CASSRSQYDYSKNNEQFF
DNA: TGTGCCAGCAGTCGATCCCAATACGATTACAGCAAAAACAATGAGCAGTTCTTC

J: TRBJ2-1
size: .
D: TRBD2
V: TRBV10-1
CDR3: CARGGTFDHNEQFF
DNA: TGCGCCAGGGGGGGGACTTTTGATCACAATGAGCAGTTCTTC

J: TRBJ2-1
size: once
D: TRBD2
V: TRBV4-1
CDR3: CASSQDTWEGLYEQFF
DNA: TGCGCCAGCAGCCAAGATACGTGGGAGGGCCTCTATGAGCAGTTCTTC

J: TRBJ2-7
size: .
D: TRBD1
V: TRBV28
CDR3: CASSPAGTGTYEQYF
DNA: TGTGCCAGCAGCCCCGCCGGGACAGGCACCTACGAGCAGTACTTC

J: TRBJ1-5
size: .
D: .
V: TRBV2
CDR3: CASRAMDSYSNQPQHF
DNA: TGTGCCAGCAGGGCTATGGACAGTTATAGCAATCAGCCCCAGCATTTT

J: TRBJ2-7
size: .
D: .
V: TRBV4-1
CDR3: CASSQGGGGGYEQYF
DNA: TGCGCCAGCAGCCAAGGGGGCGGGGGCGGGTACGAGCAGTACTTC

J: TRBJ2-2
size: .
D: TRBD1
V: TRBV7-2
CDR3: CASSLNRDRAVTGELFF
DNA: TGTGCCAGCAGCTTAAACCGGGACAGGGCGGTCACCGGGGAGCTGTTTTTT

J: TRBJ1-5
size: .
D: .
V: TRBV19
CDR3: CASSTRGNAGFSQPQHF
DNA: TGTGCCAGTAGTACCAGGGGCAACGCTGGTTTTAGTCAGCCCCAGCATTTT

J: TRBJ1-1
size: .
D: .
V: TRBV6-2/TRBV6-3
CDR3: CASSYSGGGTEAFF
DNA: TGTGCCAGCAGTTACTCCGGGGGGGGCACTGAAGCTTTCTTT

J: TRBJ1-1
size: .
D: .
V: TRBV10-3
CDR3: CAISDSPGALGTEAFF
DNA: TGTGCCATCAGTGACTCCCCAGGGGCTCTAGGAACTGAAGCTTTCTTT

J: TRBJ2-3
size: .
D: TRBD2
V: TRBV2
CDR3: CAGSRLAGKQYF
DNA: TGTGCCGGGTCGAGGCTAGCGGGGAAACAGTATTTT

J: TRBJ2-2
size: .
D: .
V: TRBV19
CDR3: CASRRTGSNTGELFF
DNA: TGTGCCAGTAGAAGAACAGGGTCGAACACCGGGGAGCTGTTTTTT

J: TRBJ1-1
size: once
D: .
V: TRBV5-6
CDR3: CASKGQNTEAFF
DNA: TGTGCCAGCAAGGGACAGAACACTGAAGCTTTCTTT

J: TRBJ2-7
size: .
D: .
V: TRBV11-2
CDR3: CASGQDRSNEQYF
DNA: TGTGCCAGCGGACAAGACAGGTCCAACGAGCAGTACTTC

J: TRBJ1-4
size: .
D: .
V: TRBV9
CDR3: CASSAGRTVGDEKLFF
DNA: TGTGCCAGCAGCGCAGGGCGGACAGTTGGTGATGAAAAACTGTTTTTT

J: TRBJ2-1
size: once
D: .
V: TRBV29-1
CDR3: CSVERGSYNEQFF
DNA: TGCAGCGTTGAGCGGGGCTCCTACAATGAGCAGTTCTTC

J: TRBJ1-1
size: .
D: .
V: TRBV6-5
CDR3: CASSPGNTEAFF
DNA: TGTGCCAGCAGCCCAGGGAACACTGAAGCTTTCTTT

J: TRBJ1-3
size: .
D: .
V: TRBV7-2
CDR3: CASSLAQGSSGGNTIYF
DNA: TGTGCCAGCAGCTTAGCCCAGGGATCTTCTGGTGGAAACACCATATATTTT

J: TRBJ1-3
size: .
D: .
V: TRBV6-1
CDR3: CASSEGSSGNTIYF
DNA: TGTGCCAGCAGTGAGGGGAGCTCTGGAAACACCATATATTTT

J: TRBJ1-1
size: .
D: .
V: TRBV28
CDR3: CATQLTVEAFF
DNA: TGTGCCACCCAGTTGACTGTCGAGGCTTTCTTT

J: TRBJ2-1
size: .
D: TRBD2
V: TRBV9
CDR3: CASSVEGQYGLAGYNEQFF
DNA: TGTGCCAGCAGCGTAGAAGGACAGTATGGACTAGCGGGATACAATGAGCAGTTCTTC

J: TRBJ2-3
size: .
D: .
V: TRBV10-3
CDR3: CAISELQGTDTQYF
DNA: TGTGCCATCAGTGAGTTACAGGGAACAGATACGCAGTATTTT

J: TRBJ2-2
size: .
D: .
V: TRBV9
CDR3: CASSVGSGNTGELFF
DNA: TGTGCCAGCAGCGTAGGGTCAGGGAACACCGGGGAGCTGTTTTTT

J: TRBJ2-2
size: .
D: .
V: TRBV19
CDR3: CASNLGAGTGELFF
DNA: TGTGCCAGTAATCTGGGGGCGGGCACCGGGGAGCTGTTTTTT

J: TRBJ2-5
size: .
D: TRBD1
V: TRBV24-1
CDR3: CATSDPGQGPKETQYF
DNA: TGTGCCACCAGTGACCCCGGACAGGGCCCTAAAGAGACCCAGTACTTC